This TCR beta chain derives from a study of memory CD4+ T cells and cytomegalovirus serostatus. Study details: This sample comes from healthy Belgian adults, fewer than 10 CMV seropositive, 20 to 25 seronegative. The study's findings and limits: Median bootstrapped AUC for CMV status was approximately 0.94 originally, less than 0.93 US-trained.

Single viable CD3+CD4+CD8-CD45RO+ cells were sorted as the memory CD4+ T cells. Serum IgG to CMV pp150, pp28, p38 and p52 defined serostatus. Assay used: immunoSEQ multiplex PCR; TCRdb lists only in-frame clones, some missing. The data show tens of thousands of clones, approximately 83% seen once. Per germline, CDR1 LGHNT and CDR2 FRNRAP. Trimming shortened V by 4 bases and J by 1 base, and 8 bases separated the two germline ends. There are 14 residues in the CDR3. As to this clone: Its target is not known.

The genes are TRBV12-5 and TRBJ1-3; no firm D call. This sequence originates from an adult in good health and CMV-seronegative. Sequenced material: memory CD4+ T cells from blood. The CDR3 loop reads CASGSSSSGNTIYF. The CDR3 coding sequence is TGTGCTAGTGGTTCCAGTTCATCTGGAAACACCATATATTTT. Together with reference TRBV12-5 and TRBJ1-3, the CDR3 gives the full variable domain: DARVTQTPRHKVTEMGQEVTMRCQPILGHNTVFWYRQTMMQGLELLAYFRNRAPLDDSGMPKDRFSAEMPDATLATLKIQPSEPRDSAVYFCASGSSSSGNTIYFGEGSWLTVV.